Below are 26 T cell receptor beta chains sequenced from a single sample in a study of cytomegalovirus exposure and HLA in healthy donors. Some clones are missing from TCRdb's copy, which holds only in-frame ones; the method was immunoSEQ multiplex PCR. The sample holds 250,000 to 400,000 clones, about nine tenths seen once. The material sequenced was PBMCs. These receptors were taken from a woman in her thirties in good health and CMV-seropositive.

The chain uses TRBV28 and TRBJ1-2, with D possibly being TRBD1 (5 bases). CDR1 MDHEN and CDR2 SYDVKM come from the germline V gene. The CDR3 is 13 amino acids. The ends were cut back, 6 bases at V and 4 bases at J, with 12 bases in the middle. In DNA, the CDR3 is TGTGCCAGCAGCCCGACAGCCATCTATGGCTACACCTTC. It codes for CASSPTAIYGYTF.

The gene calls are TRBV27 and TRBJ1-2; D possibly corresponds to TRBD1 (5 bases). Germline CDR1 and CDR2: MNHEY and SMNVEV (reference sequence). The CDR3 is 13 amino acids. Trimming removed 0 bases at V and 5 bases at J, with 7 bases between. The CDR3 DNA reads as TGTGCCAGCAGTTTATCCGGGGCGTATGGCTACACCTTC. Amino acid sequence: CASSLSGAYGYTF.

The chain uses TRBV7-6 and TRBJ2-7; 8 nucleotides agree with TRBD1. This CDR3 has 14 amino acids. Unmatched junction bases numbered 3, after V lost 0 bases and J lost 5 bases. Looked up from germline, CDR1 is SGHVS and CDR2 is FNYEAQ. CDR3 DNA sequence: TGTGCCAGCAGCTTAGCATCAGGGGGCAACGAGCAGTACTTC. The encoded protein is CASSLASGGNEQYF.

The chain joins TRBV5-1 to TRBJ1-3; D gene ambiguous. With 4 bases removed from V and 6 bases from J, the gap between germline ends came to 14 bases. Germline V CDR1 and CDR2: SGHRS, YFSETQ. This CDR3 is built from 14 residues. As DNA, the CDR3 is TGCGCCAGCAGCGTTGCCGGGTCCCAAAACACCATATATTTT. This translates into CASSVAGSQNTIYF.

J is TRBJ2-5 and V is TRBV5-1; D is perhaps TRBD2 (6 bases). Trimming took off 0 bases at V and 3 bases at J, with 9 bases between the two ends. CDR1 and CDR2 from the germline V gene are SGHRS and YFSETQ. The CDR3 runs to 14 residues. Here the CDR3 DNA reads TGCGCCAGCAGCTTGGAACTAGCTGAAGAGACCCAGTACTTC. It codes for CASSLELAEETQYF. The complete variable domain, with remaining parts taken from reference TRBV5-1 and TRBJ2-5, reads KAGVTQTPRYLIKTRGQQVTLSCSPISGHRSVSWYQQTPGQGLQFLFEYFSETQRNKGNFPGRFSGRQFSNSRSEMNVSTLELGDSALYLCASSLELAEETQYFGPGTRLLVL.

This clone appeared a single time. The gene calls are TRBV13 and TRBJ2-7; D is unclear. Germline V gene data show CDR1 as PRHDT and CDR2 as FYEKMQ (reference sequence). V was trimmed by 5 bases and J by 6 bases, leaving 14 bases between them. The CDR3 runs 13 residues. The chain's CDR3 is CASSTGSAREQYF. CDR3 nucleotides: TGTGCCAGCAGCACCGGCTCAGCCCGCGAGCAGTACTTC.

The chain recombines TRBV6-1 with TRBJ1-1, with D perhaps matching TRBD1 (5 bases). V shed 7 bases and J shed 4 bases, with 16 bases lying between them. CDR1 MNHNS and CDR2 SASEGT come from the germline V gene. The CDR3 has 14 residues. The CDR3 loop is CASTPTGTITEAFF. DNA for the CDR3: TGTGCCAGCACTCCGACCGGGACTATCACTGAAGCTTTCTTT.

The gene calls are TRBV5-6 and TRBJ1-3, with 7 bases aligning to TRBD1. The CDR3 has 17 residues. Germline V gives CDR1 SGHDT, CDR2 YYEEEE. V dropped 4 bases and J dropped 1; count of bases not matched to a gene: 11. Here the CDR3 reads CASSLPDRVGSGNTIYF. In nucleotides, the CDR3 is TGTGCCAGCAGCCTCCCAGACAGGGTCGGATCTGGAAACACCATATATTTT.

The rearrangement uses TRBV18 and TRBJ2-5; 9 bases are a match to TRBD2. This CDR3 has 14 amino acids. Germline V CDR1 and CDR2: KGHSH, LQKENI. J was trimmed by 7 bases and V by 6 bases; bases with no gene match: 9. The CDR3 is CASSPRELAGTQYF. The CDR3 nucleotides read TGTGCCAGCTCCCCAAGAGAACTAGCGGGGACCCAGTACTTC. The complete variable domain, with remaining parts taken from reference TRBV18 and TRBJ2-5, reads NAGVMQNPRHLVRRRGQEARLRCSPMKGHSHVYWYRQLPEEGLKFMVYLQKENIIDESGMPKERFSAEFPKEGPSILRIQQVVRGDSAAYFCASSPRELAGTQYFGPGTRLLVL.

The gene calls are TRBV7-8 and TRBJ1-5; D gene unclear. Germline V CDR1 and CDR2: SGHVS, FQNEAQ. Trimming shortened V by 4 bases and J by 0 bases, and 13 bases separated the two germline ends. CDR3 length equals 16 residues. CDR3 nucleotides: TGTGCCAGCAGCTCCGCGGCCGGGAGTAGCAATCAGCCCCAGCATTTT. Protein: CASSSAAGSSNQPQHF. The full variable domain, in which reference TRBV7-8 and TRBJ1-5 provide the parts outside the CDR3, is GAGVSQSPRYKVAKRGQDVALRCDPISGHVSLFWYQQALGQGPEFLTYFQNEAQLDKSGLPSDRFFAERPEGSVSTLKIQRTQQEDSAVYLCASSSAAGSSNQPQHFGDGTRLSIL.

The genes are TRBV2 and TRBJ1-5, with TRBD1 identical over 9 bases. With V trimmed by 6 bases and J by 3 bases, 6 bases remained unmatched. This CDR3 has 15 amino acids. The germline V gene encodes CDR1 SNHLY and CDR2 FYNNEI. The CDR3 sequence is CASRPGQGPNQPQHF. The DNA of the CDR3 is TGTGCCAGCAGACCGGGACAGGGCCCCAATCAGCCCCAGCATTTT.

This clone was seen once. The V call is TRBV27, the J call TRBJ1-5; D is unclear. This CDR3 has 13 residues. The germline gives CDR1 MNHEY, CDR2 SMNVEV (reference sequence). Trimming removed 3 bases at V and 2 bases at J, with 5 bases between. This chain's CDR3 is CASSFKGNQPQHF. The CDR3, as DNA: TGTGCCAGCAGTTTTAAGGGCAATCAGCCCCAGCATTTT.

The chain is built from TRBV15 and TRBJ2-7; 7 bases line up with TRBD2. The CDR3 runs to 15 residues. Per germline, CDR1 LNHNV and CDR2 YYDKDF (reference sequence). Unmatched junction bases numbered 4, after V lost 0 bases and J lost 2 bases. This chain's CDR3 is CATSRDGLAAYEQYF. The CDR3 region has the DNA TGTGCCACCAGCAGAGATGGGCTAGCGGCCTACGAGCAGTACTTC.

This clone showed up just once. The V call is TRBV4-3, the J call TRBJ2-7, with 8 bases identical to TRBD1. This CDR3 has 15 amino acids. From germline, CDR1 is LGHNA and CDR2 YSLEER. Trimming cost V 1 base and J 7 bases; bases outside gene matches: 9. CDR3 coding DNA: TGCGCCAGCAGCCAAGGAGCACAGGGGGTTTATGAGCAGTACTTC. This sequence encodes CASSQGAQGVYEQYF.

The chain is built from TRBV7-9 and TRBJ1-5; TRBD1 matches 9 bases. CDR1 and CDR2 from the germline V gene are SEHNR and FQNEAQ (reference sequence). The J segment lost 3 bases and the V segment lost 0 bases, leaving 3 bases of the junction unmatched. This CDR3 comprises 16 residues. This CDR3 reads CASSLAGTGINQPQHF. CDR3 sequence (DNA): TGTGCCAGCAGCTTAGCCGGGACAGGGATCAATCAGCCCCAGCATTTT. The complete variable domain, with remaining parts taken from reference TRBV7-9 and TRBJ1-5, reads DTGVSQNPRHKITKRGQNVTFRCDPISEHNRLYWYRQTLGQGPEFLTYFQNEAQLEKSRLLSDRFSAERPKGSFSTLEIQRTEQGDSAMYLCASSLAGTGINQPQHFGDGTRLSIL.

V gene TRBV29-1 combines with J gene TRBJ2-7; 11 bases line up with TRBD1. The CDR3 spans 14 residues. With V trimmed by 6 bases and J by 5 bases, 9 bases remained unmatched. CDR1 is SQVTM, CDR2 ANQGSEA, per germline. Here the CDR3 DNA reads TGCAGCGTAGATGTGGGACAGGGGGGGAACGAGCAGTACTTC. It yields the protein CSVDVGQGGNEQYF.

The chain combines TRBV30 with TRBJ1-4; D call uncertain. The V gene lost 3 bases and the J gene lost 7 bases, with 6 bases spanning the gap. The V gene's germline CDR1 is GTSNPN and CDR2 SVGIG (reference sequence). The CDR3 runs 11 residues. The CDR3 DNA reads as TGTGCCTGGAGCCACGCTGAAAAACTGTTTTTT. Translated, it gives CAWSHAEKLFF. Full variable domain (missing parts from reference TRBV30 and TRBJ1-4): SQTIHQWPATLVQPVGSPLSLECTVEGTSNPNLYWYRQAAGRGLQLLFYSVGIGQISSEVPQNLSASRPQDRQFILSSKKLLLSDSGFYLCAWSHAEKLFFGSGTQLSVL.

This chain joins TRBV5-1 and TRBJ2-3; D is undetermined. There are 12 residues in the CDR3. Trimming cost V 5 bases and J 3 bases, with 7 bases left between them. From germline, CDR1 is SGHRS and CDR2 YFSETQ. Here the CDR3 DNA reads TGCGCCAGCAGTGTGGGGACAGATACGCAGTATTTT. Residues: CASSVGTDTQYF.

The gene calls are TRBV7-8 and TRBJ1-1; tentatively, D is TRBD1 (5 bases). CDR1 and CDR2 from the germline V gene are SGHVS and FQNEAQ. V gave up 4 bases and J gave up 2 bases, with 11 bases separating them. The CDR3 loop spans 14 amino acids. The CDR3 region is CASSSKQGNTEAFF. The CDR3 DNA reads TGTGCCAGCAGCTCAAAGCAGGGTAACACTGAAGCTTTCTTT.

This sequence joins TRBV28 and TRBJ1-5; TRBD1 aligns across 9 bases. CDR1 and CDR2 from the germline V gene are MDHEN and SYDVKM. Germline trimming cut 6 bases from V and 7 bases from J; bases unmatched to any gene: 10. The length of the CDR3 is 15 residues. CDR3 amino acids: CASRPGTGPVQPQHF. CDR3 DNA: TGTGCCAGCAGACCCGGGACAGGGCCCGTCCAGCCCCAGCATTTT.

The chain recombines TRBV5-8 with TRBJ1-2; 7 bases agree with TRBD1. V was pared by 2 bases and J by 4 bases, with 11 bases of the junction left unmatched. The CDR3 consists of 16 residues. Per germline, CDR1 SGHTS and CDR2 YDEGEE. CDR3 bases: TGTGCCAGCAGCTTAATTCGGACAGGAGGGGCCTATGGCTACACCTTC. Its protein product is CASSLIRTGGAYGYTF.

The chain employs TRBV5-1 and TRBJ2-3, with 10 bases fitting TRBD2. Germline CDR1 and CDR2: SGHRS and YFSETQ. J was trimmed by 6 bases and V by 4 bases; bases with no gene match: 5. This CDR3 has 14 amino acids. Here the CDR3 reads CASSGTSATDTQYF. CDR3 DNA: TGCGCCAGCAGCGGGACTAGCGCTACGGATACGCAGTATTTT.

This clone has a single count. The V call is TRBV29-1, the J call TRBJ2-7, with 8 bases matching TRBD2. CDR3 length: 16 residues. The V segment lost 4 bases and the J segment 6 bases; nucleotides outside the gene matches: 17. Germline CDR1 and CDR2: SQVTM and ANQGSEA. In DNA, the CDR3 is TGCAGCGTTGTCCTCGGGAGGGCCTCCAGTACCCGCGAGCAGTACTTC. The encoded protein is CSVVLGRASSTREQYF.

Regarding this clone: An end of the junction does not agree with germline; a read error may underlie this. The chain has TRBV28 and TRBJ1-1; D uncertain. The CDR3 sequence is 12 residues long. Germline V CDR1 and CDR2: MDHEN, SYDVKM. CDR3 bases: TGTGCCAGCAGTTTCTCTTCTTTCTACTTATCCTTT. This translates into CASSFSSFYLSF. The full variable domain, completed using reference TRBV28 and TRBJ1-1, is DVKVTQSSRYLVKRTGEKVFLECVQDMDHENMFWYRQDPGLGLRLIYFSYDVKMKEKGDIPEGYSVSREKKERFSLILESASTNQTSMYLCASSFSSFYLSFGQGTRLTVV.

The J gene is TRBJ1-4, the V gene TRBV5-4, with D hard to call. The V end lost 4 bases, the J end lost 6 bases, and 19 bases lay between the germline ends. Per germline, CDR1 SGHNT and CDR2 YYREEE (reference sequence). The CDR3 totals 16 residues. CDR3 sequence reads: CASSPGKRTDYEKLFF. CDR3 nucleotides: TGTGCCAGCAGCCCCGGTAAAAGGACGGACTATGAAAAACTGTTTTTT.

The rearrangement links TRBV19 to TRBJ1-5, with unresolved D. CDR1 is LNHDA and CDR2 is SQIVND in the germline V gene (reference sequence). There are 12 residues in the CDR3. V was shortened by 1 base and J by 5 bases, with 3 bases between the two germline ends. Written as DNA, the CDR3 is TGTGCCAGTAGTATAGGAGATCAGCCCCAGCATTTT. Protein product: CASSIGDQPQHF.